The T cell receptor (beta chain) under discussion was sequenced for a study of cytomegalovirus exposure and HLA in healthy donors. Regarding the study as a whole: Some TCR beta chains (roughly 150 of them) were listed as cytomegalovirus-associated. Both high specificity and high sensitivity reportedly marked the classifier's diagnosis of cytomegalovirus status. A later analysis revealed that TCR association rates differed between HLA loci, peaking at DRB1 and bottoming out at HLA-C.

The CDR3 is 13 amino acids. Germline V gene sequence: CDR1 ENHRY, CDR2 SYGVKD. V lost 6 bases to trimming and J lost 3 bases, with 9 bases between them. A word on this clone: What it recognizes is unknown.

Both 60 Vbeta primers and 13 Jbeta primers went into the PCR. Profiling relied on immunoSEQ multiplex PCR, and the TCRdb table lists in-frame clones only, not all of them. Among 150,000 to 200,000 clones listed, 80% to 90% were seen once. The genes are TRBV10-3 and TRBJ1-5, with a possible D match to TRBD1 (6 bases). The material sequenced was PBMCs. This TCR was recovered from a young man in good health and CMV-seropositive. The CDR3 is CAIRGGNNQPQHF. In DNA form, the CDR3 reads TGTGCCATCAGAGGGGGTAACAATCAGCCCCAGCATTTT.